This T cell receptor (beta chain) came from a study of cytomegalovirus exposure and HLA in healthy donors (dated by TCRdb to about 2017). Context from the whole study: A later analysis indicated that the 130 or so validation repertoires were generated on the platform also employed for the 700 or so repertoires of the first cohort. The study aimed to test whether signatures of past pathogen exposure could be identified by cataloging public T cell receptors. A separate validation cohort of 100 to 150 different subjects was used in addition to the roughly 640-subject first cohort. The study combined high-throughput TCR immunosequencing, statistical association of individual TCRs with disease status, and machine learning to predict cytomegalovirus infection status. Summary of the overall study and its limitations: Three of the identified cytomegalovirus-associated TCR beta chains were confirmed in vitro to be specific for cytomegalovirus antigens. The validation cohort had no HLA typing available for a later analysis, so co-occurrence within that cohort was assessed over all 120 or so repertoires. In a later analysis, TCRs clustered in the first cohort were found to also tend to co-occur in the 130 or so validation repertoires, with 90% to 95% of cluster scores above 0. While some public TCRs were present in many individuals, most TCR sequences turned up only very rarely across donors. The study gave a list of some 150 TCR beta chains associated with cytomegalovirus. The authors suggested that the approach could potentially be extended to other disease states and immunological phenotypes. The classifier was reported to diagnose cytomegalovirus status with high specificity and sensitivity in both the original and validation cohorts.

On this clone itself: It has no known antigen specificity. There are no base qualities to consult, and no much larger clone falls within one base.

Inclusive of the bounding cysteine and phenylalanine, the CDR3 is 15 residues long. The only DNA kept is the CDR3, 45 bases in frame from the first base. The donors belonged to the validation cohort of 90 to 150 subjects, which was separate from the roughly 700-subject first cohort. Library preparation employed the immunoSEQ multiplex PCR assay. Per the source publication's procedure: A statistical classification framework was developed to diagnose cytomegalovirus status using the catalog of TCR beta chain sequences. TCRdb holds this immuneACCESS table with in-frame rearrangements only. Some clones are missing; in checked studies, unresolved V genes explain under half, and the rest has no known cause. V and J calls and clone size follow that table, whereas D and trimming were derived from the DNA. The table for this sample lists around 74,000 clones; around four fifths of them were counted only once. Jointly, the top ten make up 2.5% to 3.5% of the sample.

Input material: PBMCs. The chain was built from TRBV21-1 and TRBJ1-2; TRBD1 was called by the table and not checked on the DNA. TRBV21-1 is marked as a pseudogene. The receptor's source is a man aged 25-45 years in good health and CMV-seronegative. The CDR3 in this case is CASSTTDRINYGYTF. The DNA sequence is given as TGTGCCAGCAGCACAACGGACAGGATTAACTATGGCTACACCTTC.